Sequencing of this TCR beta chain was carried out in a study of beta chain features in type 1 diabetes. About this clone itself: Its matching antigen is unknown.

Study-wide results and caveats: At VDJ recombination sites, type 1 diabetes patients had fewer insertions and more deleted nucleotides. Sequencing of cDNA might inflate the share of cells that strongly express TCR. The naive, central memory and Treg TCRB repertoires looked more alike in patients than they did in healthy donors.

CD4+ cells of the naive, central memory, regulatory and stem cell-like memory types were sorted via CD45RO/CCR7/CD25/CD127/CD95/CD27. The germline V and J ends were trimmed by 1 base and 1 base, with 10 bases remaining between them. Germline V gene data show CDR1 as SGHDN and CDR2 as FVKESK. There are 15 residues in the CDR3. Investigators reverse transcribed all isolated RNA, so they sequenced expressed TCRB transcripts. The repertoire was sequenced with immunoSEQ multiplex PCR; TCRdb's copy has only in-frame clones and lacks some. The repertoire holds 30,000 to 40,000 clones, with 64% as singletons.

The sequenced material came from Tregs from blood. The TCR comes from a woman in her twenties or thirties in good health. The chain uses TRBV14 and TRBJ1-2; unclear D gene. Here the CDR3 DNA reads TGTGCCAGCAGCCAAGCCAGAACTAATAACTATGGCTACACCTTC. This sequence encodes CASSQARTNNYGYTF.